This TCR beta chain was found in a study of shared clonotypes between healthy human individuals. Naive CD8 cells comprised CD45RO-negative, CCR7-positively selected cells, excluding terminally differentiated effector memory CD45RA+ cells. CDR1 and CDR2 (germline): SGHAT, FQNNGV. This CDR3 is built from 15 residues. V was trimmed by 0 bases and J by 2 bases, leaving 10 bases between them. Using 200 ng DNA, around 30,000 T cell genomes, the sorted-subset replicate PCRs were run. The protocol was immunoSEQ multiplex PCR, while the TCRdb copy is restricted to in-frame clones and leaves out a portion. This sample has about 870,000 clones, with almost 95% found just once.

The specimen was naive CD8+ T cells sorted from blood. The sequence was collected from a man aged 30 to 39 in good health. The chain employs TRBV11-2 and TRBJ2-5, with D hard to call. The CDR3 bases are TGTGCCAGCAGCTTAGAAAGTGGCAATCAAGAGACCCAGTACTTC. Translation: CASSLESGNQETQYF.